This TCR beta chain comes out of a study of glioma-infiltrating T cells after dendritic cell vaccination (dated by TCRdb to 2016 to 2017). Background on the whole study: The cohort comprised around 15 glioblastoma patients from Phase I and II dendritic cell vaccination trials, 9 newly diagnosed and 6 with recurrent disease. Survival after dendritic cell vaccination was correlated with TCR sequencing metrics, including TIL content and tumor-blood repertoire overlap. To make the vaccine, monocyte-derived dendritic cells were cultured for 7 to 8 days with IL-4 and GM-CSF and then pulsed overnight with autologous tumor lysate. Tumor-infiltrating lymphocyte content was quantified and tumor and blood repertoires were compared in dendritic cell-vaccinated glioblastoma patients by deep sequencing of TCR beta CDR3 regions. Between about 2003 and 2012, patients were given autologous tumor lysate-pulsed dendritic cell vaccination. Patients received three intradermal dendritic cell vaccine injections at biweekly intervals in the arm below the axilla.

This specimen's time point label, per the study, means: after dendritic cell vaccination, including at tumor progression/relapse. Patients were selected on the basis of adequate residual fresh-frozen tumor tissue and more than two years of available survival data. Molecular status otherwise varied across the glioblastoma patients, but none of them carried an isocitrate dehydrogenase mutation. PBMC collection took place before vaccination, two weeks after the third vaccination, and at tumor progression if progression occurred. The Qiagen DNeasy Blood extraction Kit was used for extraction of genomic DNA. TCRB CDR3 regions were amplified from around 2.1 ug genomic DNA, or all available DNA if less, using the immunoSEQ assay. The multiplex PCR relied on 60 forward primers for TCR V beta segments and 13 reverse primers for J beta segments. Synthetic control templates were spiked into each sample at limiting dilution to estimate reads per starting template. The Illumina HiSeq System generated sequencing reads of 87 bp. On the authors' methods: PCR and sequencing errors were removed by a nearest neighbor algorithm that merged closely related sequences. TCR overlap was measured as the percentage of unique tumor TCR beta sequences that were also present in the peripheral blood of the same patient. TCRdb holds this immuneACCESS table with in-frame rearrangements only. Some clones are missing; in checked studies, unresolved V genes explain under half, and the rest has no known cause. The V and J calls and clone size come from that table; D and trimming were worked out from the DNA. Present in this sample are over 55,000 clones, roughly 80% of which were seen just once. The ten largest clonotypes hold roughly 14% of the sample.

Points the paper makes about the study in general: Higher estimated pretreatment TIL content predicted longer time to progression and overall survival after dendritic cell vaccination. The TCR overlap response model with three groups was called speculative and said to need prospective validation. The cohort was small and heterogeneous, few patients had complete blood and tumor sets, and even fewer had initial-recurrent tumor pairs. TCR clonality showed no direct relationship with survival, which suggests that a diverse polyclonal response may be important.

This clone was counted only a few times. No antigen is known for it. No much larger clone exists at a distance of one base, and base qualities are not known. After removal of 2 bases from V and 11 bases from J, the junction retains 1 base not matched to a gene. Measured from the cysteine to the phenylalanine, the CDR3 is 12 residues long. CDR3 DNA only is kept here, 36 bases in frame from base 1. CDR1 is given as ENHRY and CDR2 as SYGVKD, both from the germline V gene. This TCR was recovered from a human donor with glioblastoma. This material consisted of blood, taken after dendritic cell vaccination. The sequence joins TRBV10-3 to TRBJ1-5, with 9 bases in between that match TRBD1. CDR3 sequence: CAISEGTGSQHF. The sequenced DNA: TGTGCCATCAGTGAGGGGACAGGGTCCCAGCATTTT.